This T cell receptor (beta chain) was sequenced for a study of T cells in localized non-small cell lung cancer. The study's findings and limits: Adjacent lung had a median roughly 53 of the 100 largest tumor clones. Tumor trailed uninvolved adjacent lung in T cell clonality, which peaked there. Heterogeneity remains possible, as sequencing covered one tumor region only.

Notes on this clone: Its antigen remains unidentified.

CDR1 and CDR2 from the germline V gene are SGHVS and FNYEAQ. Trimming left V 1 base short and J 2 bases short, with 6 bases between. The CDR3 length is 13 residues. Libraries were prepared by immunoSEQ multiplex PCR; TCRdb keeps only in-frame clonotypes and omits some of them. The repertoire has about 70,000 clones, roughly nine tenths of them found once; the top ten carry just over 20%. The sequences come from peripheral blood, collected before any cancer treatment. The gene calls are TRBV7-6 and TRBJ2-7; D remains unclear. The receptor's source is a male donor at least 60 years old with stage III squamous cell lung carcinoma. The CDR3 nucleotides are TGTGCCAGCAGCTTAGACAGAACCTACGAGCAGTACTTC. It encodes CASSLDRTYEQYF.